The clone carrying this TCR beta chain has ten or more counts. Its antigen is still unknown. Each CDR3 protein gets one entry after TCRdb re-called the reads with MiXCR. The sample holds approximately 730,000 distinct CDR3 sequences, 25% to 35% seen once. The data were taken from a study of T cell repertoires in cytomegalovirus infection. Study-level background: As its CMV epitopes, the study selected recently identified HLA-C-restricted and well-studied HLA-B-restricted targets. Both a matching HLA type and CMV infection were indicated by public TCR beta signatures. Study-level findings and limits: Summed frequency of public TCR beta families distinguished CMV carriers with the relevant HLA. The ex vivo response was dominated by HLA-C-restricted CMV-specific TCR beta clonotypes.

CDR1 is SGHVS and CDR2 is FNYEAQ in the germline V gene. The CDR3 length is 15 residues. Trimming took 2 bases from V and 2 from J; bases not matched to a gene: 2. The TCR sequence derives from a human donor in good health (CMV status not recorded). Some clones in this sample may be carry-over from other donors' samples. This material consisted of cultured CD8+ T cells from PBMCs, taken from culture after CMV antigen stimulation. The rearrangement joins TRBV7-6 to TRBJ1-3; 8 positions agree with TRBD1. The CDR3 DNA sequence: TGTGCCAGCAGCTTATCACAGGGGGCTGGAAACACCATATATTTT. Encoded protein: CASSLSQGAGNTIYF.